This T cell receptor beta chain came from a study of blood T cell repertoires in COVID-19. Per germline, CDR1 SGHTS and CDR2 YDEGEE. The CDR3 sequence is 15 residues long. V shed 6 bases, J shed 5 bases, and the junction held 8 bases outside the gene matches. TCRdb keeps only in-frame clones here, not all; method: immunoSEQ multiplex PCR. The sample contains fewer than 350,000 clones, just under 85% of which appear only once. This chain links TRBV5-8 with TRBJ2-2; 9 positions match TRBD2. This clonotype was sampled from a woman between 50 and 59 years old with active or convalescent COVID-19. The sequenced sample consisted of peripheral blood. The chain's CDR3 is CASTRRLAGTGELFF. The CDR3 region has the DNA TGTGCCAGCACCCGGCGGCTAGCGGGGACCGGGGAGCTGTTTTTT.